This is a list of T cell receptor beta chains from one sample in a study of cytomegalovirus exposure and HLA in healthy donors. Assay: immunoSEQ multiplex PCR; the TCRdb copy retains only in-frame clones and omits some. The table has some 210,000 clones, around 87% seen once; the top ten hold about 1.2%. The sample taken for sequencing was PBMCs. Receptor source: a man aged 25 to 45 in good health and CMV-seronegative. Each CDR3 is given with its conserved first and last residue.

TRBJ1-1 | TRBV6-6 | CASRPQGAEGTEAFF
TRBJ2-7 | TRBV7-9 | CASSLLLAGGMYEQYF
TRBJ2-3 | TRBV5-1 | CASSLVAGGVDTQYF
TRBJ2-1 | TRBV11-3 | CASSLSSGQGWDEQFF
TRBJ1-2 | TRBV5-6 | CASRLRGAYYGYTF
TRBJ2-1 | TRBV30 | CAWSGDEQFF
TRBJ2-1 | TRBV4-2 | CASSHSEGYNEQFF
TRBJ2-7 | TRBV11-2 | CASSLVYRDSYEQYF
TRBJ1-6 | TRBV4-2 | CASSQGQGGSPLHF
TRBJ1-2 | TRBV7-9 | CSSSLSDGYTF
TRBJ1-5 | TRBV28 | CASRAEGGNQPQHF
TRBJ2-5 | TRBV29-1 | CSVEDPGSQYF
TRBJ2-1 | TRBV28 | CASSSRTGGSYNEQFF
TRBJ2-7 | TRBV4-3 | CASSQDLGGGQGVVTYEQYF
TRBJ2-1 | TRBV30 | CAWSGDTYNEQFF
TRBJ2-2 | TRBV4-3 | CASSHRTSGGPTGELFF
TRBJ1-2 | TRBV7-6 | CASSPAGQIYGYTF
TRBJ2-3 | TRBV7-6 | CASSLAGTSGRNTQYF
TRBJ1-5 | TRBV6-1 | CASSETYYSNQPQHF
TRBJ1-2 | TRBV27 | CASSLNGQSNYGYTF
TRBJ2-5 | TRBV6-1 | CASSGFLGGEETQYF
TRBJ1-5 | TRBV28 | CASSDAGGGQPQHF
TRBJ2-5 | TRBV5-6 | CASSFRSQVDGTQYF
TRBJ2-1 | TRBV5-1 | CASSLAVGGQGEQFF
TRBJ2-7 | TRBV7-8 | CASRVAGTANYEQYF
TRBJ1-2 | TRBV4-3 | CASSPQGVSNYGYTF
TRBJ1-1 | TRBV29-1 | CSVAPGTEAFF
TRBJ2-3 | TRBV7-9 | CASSSTSKAGGPTDTQYF
TRBJ2-7 | TRBV4-1 | CASSQSTGDPYEQYF
TRBJ1-5 | TRBV4-1 | CASSQDANNQPQHF
TRBJ2-2 | TRBV27 | CASSPDRGGTGELFF
TRBJ2-1 | TRBV19 | CASSIGLAGDWSYNEQFF
TRBJ2-6 | TRBV28 | CASSSLRLGREVAGANVLTF
TRBJ2-3 | TRBV27 | CASSLLGGGTDTQYF
TRBJ2-5 | TRBV15 | CATSGTPRTSGGPRETQYF
TRBJ2-1 | TRBV19 | CASSMYGESNEQFF
TRBJ2-3 | TRBV15 | CATSTRTGNDHTQYF
TRBJ2-5 | TRBV7-2 | CASSLARETQYF
TRBJ2-7 | TRBV21-1 | CASSKVGAGGPYEQYF
TRBJ2-3 | TRBV7-8 | CASSSKPGTGADTQYF